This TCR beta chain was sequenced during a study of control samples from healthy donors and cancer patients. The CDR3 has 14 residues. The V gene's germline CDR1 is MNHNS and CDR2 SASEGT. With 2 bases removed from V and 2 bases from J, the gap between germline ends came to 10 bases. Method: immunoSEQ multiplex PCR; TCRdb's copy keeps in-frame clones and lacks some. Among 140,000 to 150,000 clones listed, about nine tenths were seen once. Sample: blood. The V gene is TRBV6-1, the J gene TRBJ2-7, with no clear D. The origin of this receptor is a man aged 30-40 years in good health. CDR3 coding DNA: TGTGCCAGCAGTGAATTTGGGGTTCCCTACGAGCAGTACTTC. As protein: CASSEFGVPYEQYF.